This T cell receptor beta chain was observed in a study of Graves' ophthalmopathy and Graves' hyperthyroidism. Study at large: Hyperthyroidism showing no ophthalmopathy within 18 months of follow-up was stable.

This CDR3 is 13 amino acids long. The germline CDR1 and CDR2 sequences are SQVTM and ANQGSEA. V lost 3 bases and J lost 4, with 13 bases in between. Notes on the study in general: Ophthalmopathy could be told apart from stable hyperthyroidism by a 13-signature model (around 88% sensitivity, around 79% specificity).

Hyperthyroidism cases were recent diagnoses of under 2 months' duration in people aged 18 to 65. RNA transcripts yielded amplified TCR beta CDR3 regions. The first round was an RT-PCR with HTBI primers, and the second round was a multiplex PCR. TCRdb reprocessed the multiplex PCR reads via MiXCR and lists one record per CDR3 protein. This sample has around 1,000,000 distinct CDR3 sequences, with less than 45% found just once. This clonotype was recorded many times. Its matching antigen is unknown. The genes are TRBV29-1 and TRBJ2-7; D possibly corresponds to TRBD1 (7 bases). This clonotype originated in an adult man with Graves' hyperthyroidism. The sequenced sample was peripheral blood or thyroid tissue (not recorded which). CDR3 coding DNA: TGCAGCGTTGAGGAGGGGGCGGATTACGAGCAGTACTTC. This sequence encodes CSVEEGADYEQYF.